This entry lists 21 T cell receptor beta chains sequenced from one sample in a study of CD4+ T cells in melanoma. Produced via immunoSEQ multiplex PCR; TCRdb's table is partial and in-frame only. The sample holds roughly 12,000 clones, roughly 69% seen once. Sequencing used cells from a culture (not recorded whether cultured in vitro). These receptors originate from a human donor with melanoma.

The rearrangement uses TRBV5-2 and TRBJ1-2. TRBV5-2 is a recognized pseudogene. The CDR3 covers 13 residues. CDR3 sequence reads: CASSFLANYGYTF. Written as DNA, the CDR3 is TGTGCCAGCAGCTTTTTGGCTAACTATGGCTACACCTTC.

The rearrangement uses TRBV4-1 and TRBJ1-1; D unclear. CDR3 size: 18 residues. Looked up from germline, CDR1 is MGHRA and CDR2 is YSYEKL. V was clipped by 2 bases and J by 4 bases, with 23 bases between them. CDR3 DNA: TGCGCCAGCAGCCAACCGGACGTTAGCCAATTGGGCAGCACTGAAGCTTTCTTT. Its protein is CASSQPDVSQLGSTEAFF.

The chain employs TRBV5-1 and TRBJ2-1; D may correspond to TRBD1 or TRBD2 (5 bases each). CDR3 length equals 15 residues. Trimming left V 0 bases short and J 0 bases short, with 7 bases between. Germline loops: CDR1 SGHRS, CDR2 YFSETQ. In DNA, the CDR3 is TGCGCCAGCAGCTTGGGGGGGAGCTCCTACAATGAGCAGTTCTTC. Translated, it gives CASSLGGSSYNEQFF.

The chain combines TRBV25-1 with TRBJ2-1; TRBD2 matches 9 bases. The CDR3 contains 17 residues. V shed 0 bases, J shed 7 bases, and the junction held 10 bases outside the gene matches. Germline V gene sequence: CDR1 MGHDK, CDR2 SYGVNS. The CDR3 region has the DNA TGTGCCAGCAGTGAATATGCGGGGGGGCTATTACGAAATGAGCAGTTCTTC. It encodes CASSEYAGGLLRNEQFF.

This sequence joins TRBV5-6 and TRBJ1-2; D not resolved. Trimming shortened V by 2 bases and J by 9 bases, and 20 bases separated the two germline ends. This CDR3 has 15 residues. Germline lookup yields CDR1 SGHDT and CDR2 YYEEEE. This chain's CDR3 is CASSLFSTIALRYTF. For the CDR3, the DNA is TGTGCCAGCAGCTTATTTAGCACAATTGCCCTCCGCTACACCTTC.

V usage is TRBV19 and J usage is TRBJ2-5, with TRBD2 matching 7 bases. The V segment lost 3 bases and the J segment 2 bases; nucleotides outside the gene matches: 9. There are 16 residues in the CDR3. The germline V gene has CDR1 LNHDA and CDR2 SQIVND (reference sequence). Here the CDR3 DNA reads TGTGCCAGTAGTATTAGGGGCTCGGGGGGACAAGAGACCCAGTACTTC. This translates into CASSIRGSGGQETQYF.

This chain links TRBV10-3 with TRBJ2-3, with D perhaps matching TRBD1 or TRBD2 (7 bases each). Looked up from germline, CDR1 is ENHRY and CDR2 is SYGVKD. This CDR3 is 14 amino acids long. Between the trimmed V and J ends, which lost 8 bases and 4 bases, there was a span of 16 bases. In DNA form, the CDR3 reads TGTGCCATCCGAGGGGGCGGGGGCGCAGATACGCAGTATTTT. Its translation: CAIRGGGGADTQYF.

The chain joins TRBV19 to TRBJ2-2, with 8 bases that match TRBD2. The CDR3 sequence is 15 residues long. In germline, CDR1 is LNHDA, CDR2 SQIVND (reference sequence). With V trimmed by 3 bases and J by 6 bases, 6 bases remained unmatched. CDR3 sequence: CASSISSGGAGELFF. CDR3 sequence (DNA): TGTGCCAGTAGTATCTCCAGCGGGGGTGCCGGGGAGCTGTTTTTT.

This chain connects TRBV30 to TRBJ2-5; either TRBD1 or TRBD2 may supply D (5 bases each). The V end lost 0 bases, the J end lost 3 bases, and 17 bases lay between the germline ends. Germline-derived CDR1 and CDR2 are GTSNPN and SVGIG (reference sequence). The CDR3 contains 16 residues. In DNA form, the CDR3 reads TGTGCCTGGAGTGTAAAGAGTTGGGGGAACGAAGAGACCCAGTACTTC. Amino acids: CAWSVKSWGNEETQYF.

V usage is TRBV30 and J usage is TRBJ1-3, with D perhaps TRBD1 (5 bases). From germline, CDR1 is GTSNPN and CDR2 SVGIG (reference sequence). Trimming left V 5 bases short and J 0 bases short, with 11 bases between. The CDR3 totals 14 residues. The CDR3 sequence: CAWGWGISGNTIYF. CDR3 coding DNA: TGTGCCTGGGGTTGGGGGATCTCTGGAAACACCATATATTTT.

This sequence joins TRBV9 and TRBJ2-5, with D perhaps matching TRBD2 (6 bases). The CDR3 has 11 residues. Germline V CDR1 and CDR2: SGDLS, YYNGEE. With 3 bases removed from V and 9 bases from J, the gap between germline ends came to 9 bases. CDR3 nucleotide sequence: TGTGCCAGCAGCGCGGGGGAGGCCCAGTACTTC. It codes for CASSAGEAQYF.

The J gene is TRBJ2-3, the V gene TRBV10-1; D gene uncertain. Trimming shortened V by 4 bases and J by 3 bases, and 8 bases separated the two germline ends. Germline V gives CDR1 WNHNN, CDR2 SYGVQD (reference sequence). The CDR3 has 13 amino acids. The CDR3 sequence is CASSARLTDTQYF. CDR3 bases: TGCGCCAGCAGTGCGAGGTTGACAGATACGCAGTATTTT.

This clone was found a few times. The DNA of the CDR3 is TGTGCCAGCAGCAAAAGGACAGATTTAAACTATGGCTACACCTTC. Translation gives CASSKRTDLNYGYTF. V is TRBV13 and J is TRBJ1-2; a weak D match, TRBD1 (6 bases). Per germline, CDR1 PRHDT and CDR2 FYEKMQ (reference sequence). V lost 5 bases and J 2 bases, leaving 15 bases between the germline ends. The CDR3 sequence is 15 residues long.

This clone was counted a single time. This chain links TRBV19 with TRBJ1-2; no firm D call. This CDR3 spans 16 amino acids. Germline CDR1 and CDR2: LNHDA and SQIVND (reference sequence). Trimming removed 10 bases from V and 4 bases from J, with 25 bases in between. The CDR3 coding sequence is TGTGCCACCTCTCCCCCAGCCAGTCTATTGGGCTATGGCTACACCTTC. It encodes CATSPPASLLGYGYTF. The whole variable domain, remainder taken from reference TRBV19 and TRBJ1-2, is DGGITQSPKYLFRKEGQNVTLSCEQNLNHDAMYWYRQDPGQGLRLIYYSQIVNDFQKGDIAEGYSVSREKKESFPLTVTSAQKNPTAFYLCATSPPASLLGYGYTFGSGTRLTVV.

In its sample, this clone was seen a few times. V is TRBV19 and J is TRBJ1-2; D unresolved. CDR3 length: 13 residues. CDR1 LNHDA and CDR2 SQIVND come from the germline V gene (reference sequence). Between the trimmed V and J ends, which lost 4 bases and 9 bases, there was a span of 15 bases. CDR3 sequence: CASSNGRFDRYTF. The DNA for the CDR3 is TGTGCCAGTAGTAATGGGAGGTTTGATCGCTACACCTTC.

The chain has TRBV5-1 and TRBJ1-1; TRBD1 agrees at 7 bases. The CDR3 has 16 amino acids. In germline, CDR1 is SGHRS, CDR2 YFSETQ. Trimming cost V 4 bases and J 0 bases; bases outside gene matches: 9. CDR3 protein: CASSRGTASMNTEAFF. The CDR3 DNA reads TGCGCCAGCAGCCGAGGGACAGCGAGTATGAACACTGAAGCTTTCTTT.

This clone was observed a few times. Relative to the germline gene, one junction end is altered; a read error may explain this. The chain carries TRBV11-1 and TRBJ2-5, with D perhaps matching TRBD1 (5 bases). Per the germline V gene, CDR1 is SGHAT and CDR2 is FQDESV (reference sequence). The CDR3 runs to 13 residues. The DNA for the CDR3 is TGTGCCAGCAGCTTAATTGTTGGGTCAGGGCTTCACTTC. Protein product: CASSLIVGSGLHF.

Only a few counts were recorded for this clone. This rearrangement joins TRBV9 to TRBJ2-2; TRBD2 agrees at 11 bases. Germline V gives CDR1 SGDLS, CDR2 YYNGEE. This CDR3 is 18 amino acids long. J gave up 7 bases and V 0 bases, and 11 bases lay outside the gene matches. CDR3 region: CASSVALLAGGRGGELFF. DNA for the CDR3: TGTGCCAGCAGCGTAGCCCTGCTAGCGGGGGGCCGCGGCGGGGAGCTGTTTTTT.

The chain uses TRBV6-6 and TRBJ1-5; D gene uncertain. Germline values: CDR1 MNHNY, CDR2 SVGAGI (reference sequence). CDR3 length: 14 residues. V was shortened by 2 bases and J by 6 bases, with 11 bases between the two germline ends. This chain's CDR3 is CASSYPRVGQPQHF. In DNA form, the CDR3 reads TGTGCCAGCAGTTACCCGAGAGTAGGTCAGCCCCAGCATTTT.

This clone has only a few counts. The rearrangement links TRBV29-1 to TRBJ1-4; no firm D call. Trimming took off 6 bases at V and 10 bases at J, with 12 bases between the two ends. The germline gives CDR1 SQVTM, CDR2 ANQGSEA. The CDR3 contains 11 residues. Written as DNA, the CDR3 is TGCAGCGTGGAAAGAGGCGGAAAACTGTTTTTT. It encodes CSVERGGKLFF.

In its sample, this clone ranks as medium-sized. The J gene is TRBJ1-5, the V gene TRBV27; no definite D call. V was cut by 6 bases and J by 0 bases, with 15 bases left in between. The germline V gene has CDR1 MNHEY and CDR2 SMNVEV (reference sequence). This CDR3 has 16 amino acids. The CDR3 loop is CASRPGSGHSNQPQHF. The CDR3 coding sequence is TGTGCCAGCAGGCCAGGCTCAGGCCATAGCAATCAGCCCCAGCATTTT.